The present TCR beta chain was sequenced within a study of T cell responses to AZD1222 COVID-19 vaccine. This clone showed up just a few times. Antigen: not known. The method was immunoSEQ multiplex PCR; TCRdb's version includes in-frame clones alone and lacks a portion of them. The table records some 120,000 clones, about 86% of them present only once. Study conclusions and caveats: Clonal diversity may have been underestimated, and the donors were mostly white British, with more females than males. All repertoire sampling was performed exclusively after the peak T cell response.

The V end was cut by 2 bases, the J end by 4 bases, with 11 bases between. CDR3 size: 15 residues. The V gene's germline CDR1 is LGHNA and CDR2 YSLEER. This clonotype was obtained from an adult in good health. Here the sequenced sample was peripheral blood, taken on day 0 of AZD1222 vaccination. The rearrangement links TRBV4-3 to TRBJ2-2; D possibly corresponds to TRBD2 (5 bases). The CDR3 nucleotides read TGCGCCAGCAGCCAACTAGCCGGCTCCACCGGGGAGCTGTTTTTT. Protein product: CASSQLAGSTGELFF.